These T cell receptor beta chains were read from a single sample in a study of identical twins. TCRdb called the 5' RACE reads again in MiXCR, with one record for every CDR3 protein. This sample has 690,000 or so distinct CDR3 sequences, with more than 6.5% found just once. These data also formed part of another study, on yellow fever vaccine responses in identical twins.

The sequencing sample was made of PBMCs. The receptors were sampled from a woman aged 18-35 years in good health. Both conserved end residues are part of each CDR3. The order of the fields is clone size, V gene, J gene, D gene, CDR3 protein, CDR3 DNA. A D gene is named only where the DNA matches it firmly. Not all rows give a size; the values are once, few, many and, for expanded clones, a class.

few	TRBV27	TRBJ2-7	.	CASSPTGLTSYEQYF	TGTGCCAGCAGTCCCACGGGGCTTACCTCCTACGAGCAGTACTTC
.	TRBV6-2/TRBV6-3	TRBJ2-7	.	CASSPSLPHEQYF	TGTGCCAGCAGTCCCTCCCTTCCCCACGAGCAGTACTTC
many	TRBV29-1	TRBJ2-1	TRBD2	CSVGLAGGYSEQFF	TGCAGCGTTGGACTAGCGGGAGGGTATAGTGAGCAGTTCTTC
few	TRBV15	TRBJ2-7	.	CATSSHRGGTYEQYF	TGTGCCACCAGCAGCCACAGGGGAGGGACCTACGAGCAGTACTTC
few	TRBV5-1	TRBJ2-1	TRBD1	CASSLGQGEFNEQFF	TGCGCCAGCAGCTTGGGACAGGGGGAGTTCAATGAGCAGTTCTTC
many	TRBV21-1	TRBJ1-5	.	CASSPRRGTPSHSNQPQHF	TGTGCCAGCAGCCCCCGGAGGGGTACACCCTCTCATAGCAATCAGCCCCAGCATTTT
many	TRBV5-1	TRBJ1-1	TRBD1	CASSLMGQGARNTEAFF	TGCGCCAGCAGCCTTATGGGACAGGGGGCGCGGAACACTGAAGCTTTCTTT
many	TRBV20-1	TRBJ1-2	TRBD1	CSARVPPRGRGDGYTF	TGCAGTGCTAGAGTGCCGCCCAGGGGGCGCGGGGATGGCTACACCTTC
few	TRBV4-3	TRBJ2-1	TRBD2	CASSQDRFGLAGAAEQFF	TGCGCCAGCAGCCAAGATAGGTTTGGACTAGCGGGAGCAGCTGAGCAGTTCTTC
.	TRBV27	TRBJ2-3	TRBD2	CASSLTQTSGGTDTQYF	TGTGCCAGCAGTTTAACGCAGACTAGCGGGGGCACAGATACGCAGTATTTT
many	TRBV29-1	TRBJ2-3	TRBD2	CSVETPSGNTDTQYF	TGCAGCGTTGAAACCCCTAGCGGGAACACAGATACGCAGTATTTT
few	TRBV12-5	TRBJ1-1	.	CASGPGGNTEAFF	TGTGCTAGTGGTCCGGGGGGTAACACTGAAGCTTTCTTT
.	TRBV29-1	TRBJ1-2	.	CSVRTPGENGYTF	TGCAGCGTCCGGACCCCCGGTGAAAATGGCTACACCTTC
many	TRBV29-1	TRBJ2-1	.	CSVEEGGRNEQFF	TGCAGCGTTGAAGAAGGTGGCAGAAATGAGCAGTTCTTC
.	TRBV4-2	TRBJ2-7	TRBD2	CASSQEGRVTYEQYF	TGTGCCAGCAGCCAAGAGGGGAGGGTGACCTACGAGCAGTACTTC
.	TRBV12-3/TRBV12-4	TRBJ2-7	TRBD2	CASNTPGLGYEQYF	TGTGCCAGCAATACCCCGGGACTAGGCTACGAGCAGTACTTC
.	TRBV6-2/TRBV6-3	TRBJ1-2	.	CASGTGVGYTF	TGTGCCAGCGGTACAGGTGTAGGCTACACCTTC
.	TRBV27	TRBJ2-7	TRBD2	CASSLSISGGAYEQYF	TGTGCCAGCAGTTTATCGATAAGCGGGGGGGCCTACGAGCAGTACTTC
few	TRBV20-1	TRBJ2-1	.	CSAGRLGYNEQFF	TGCAGTGCGGGGCGCCTGGGCTACAATGAGCAGTTCTTC
many	TRBV4-2	TRBJ1-5	TRBD1	CASSPQAGGSNQPQHF	TGTGCCAGCAGCCCGCAGGCAGGGGGCAGCAATCAGCCCCAGCATTTT
.	TRBV4-2	TRBJ2-1	TRBD2	CASSQQLAGEGNEQFF	TGTGCCAGCAGCCAACAACTAGCGGGAGAAGGAAATGAGCAGTTCTTC
.	TRBV9	TRBJ2-1	.	CASSVYEDFAYNEQFF	TGTGCCAGCAGCGTATATGAGGACTTTGCCTACAATGAGCAGTTCTTC
.	TRBV5-1	TRBJ2-7	.	CASSGGGKSYEQYF	TGCGCCAGCAGCGGAGGGGGAAAGAGCTACGAGCAGTACTTC
.	TRBV5-4	TRBJ2-5	TRBD2	CASSPGLAGGWETQYF	TGTGCCAGCAGCCCTGGACTAGCGGGAGGTTGGGAGACCCAGTACTTC
.	TRBV24-1	TRBJ2-4	.	CATSDRESWRIQYF	TGTGCCACCAGTGATCGGGAGAGTTGGCGCATTCAGTACTTC